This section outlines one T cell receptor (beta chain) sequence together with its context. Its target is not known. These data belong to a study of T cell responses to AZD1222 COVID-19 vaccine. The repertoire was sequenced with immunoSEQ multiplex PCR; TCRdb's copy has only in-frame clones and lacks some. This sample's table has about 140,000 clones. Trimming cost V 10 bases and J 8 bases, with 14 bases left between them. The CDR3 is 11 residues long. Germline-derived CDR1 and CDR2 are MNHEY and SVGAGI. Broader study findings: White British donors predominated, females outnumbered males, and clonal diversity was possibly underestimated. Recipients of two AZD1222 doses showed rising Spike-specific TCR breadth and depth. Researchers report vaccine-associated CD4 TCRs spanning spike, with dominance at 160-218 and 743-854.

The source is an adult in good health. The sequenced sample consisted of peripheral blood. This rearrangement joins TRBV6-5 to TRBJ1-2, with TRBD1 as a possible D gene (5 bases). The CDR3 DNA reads TGTGCCACCTCCCCCGGGGGAGGCTACACCTTC. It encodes CATSPGGGYTF.